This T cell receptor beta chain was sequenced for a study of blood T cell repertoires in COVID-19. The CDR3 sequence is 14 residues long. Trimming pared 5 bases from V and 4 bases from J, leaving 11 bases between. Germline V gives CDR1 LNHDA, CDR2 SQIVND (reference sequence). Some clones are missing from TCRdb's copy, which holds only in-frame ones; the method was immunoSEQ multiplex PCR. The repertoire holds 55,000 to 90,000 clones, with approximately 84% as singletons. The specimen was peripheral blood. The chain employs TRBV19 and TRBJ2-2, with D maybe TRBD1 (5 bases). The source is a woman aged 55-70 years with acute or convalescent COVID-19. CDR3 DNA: TGTGCCAGTAGTCAAAACAGGCCCACCGGGGAGCTGTTTTTT. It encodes CASSQNRPTGELFF.